The rows below give T cell receptor beta chains drawn from one sample of a study of CD8+ T cells in alopecia areata. Produced via immunoSEQ multiplex PCR; TCRdb's table is partial and in-frame only. Among roughly 23,000 clones listed, roughly 52% were seen once. Sequencing input: NKG2D-high CD8+ T cells sorted from blood. These receptors were taken from a human donor with alopecia areata. Both conserved end residues are part of each CDR3. Fields, in order: V gene, J gene, clone size, D gene, CDR3 protein, CDR3 DNA. D genes are given only for firm matches. Expanded clones are given a class, and other clones once, few, many or no size at all.

>TRBV7-6|TRBJ2-7|.|.
CASSKLMGGRYYEQYF
TGTGCCAGCAGCAAACTTATGGGGGGTAGATACTACGAGCAGTACTTC
>TRBV28|TRBJ1-5|.|.
CASSLIRVYIQPQHF
TGTGCCAGCAGTTTAATAAGGGTATACATACAGCCCCAGCATTTT
>TRBV7-9|TRBJ1-2|.|.
CASSGIRTGYTF
TGTGCCAGTAGTGGCATCAGGACGGGCTACACCTTC
>TRBV28|TRBJ2-7|.|TRBD1
CASSLWTGGSYEQYF
TGTGCCAGCAGTTTATGGACAGGGGGCTCCTACGAGCAGTACTTC
>TRBV6-1|TRBJ2-1|.|.
CASSEGGYRSLYNEQFF
TGTGCCAGCAGTGAAGGCGGATACAGGAGCCTATACAATGAGCAGTTCTTC
>TRBV9|TRBJ2-3|once|.
CASSEGGPIDTQYF
TGTGCCAGCTCCGAGGGGGGCCCCATAGATACGCAGTATTTT
>TRBV5-4|TRBJ1-1|.|.
CASSLAVNTEAFF
TGTGCCAGCAGCTTGGCCGTGAACACTGAAGCTTTCTTT
>TRBV10-3|TRBJ2-7|.|.
CAISWDGGGDSYEQYF
TGTGCCATCAGTTGGGACGGAGGGGGCGACTCCTACGAGCAGTACTTC
>TRBV4-1|TRBJ2-1|few|.
CASSQDSMSYGSYNEQFF
TGCGCCAGCAGCCAAGATTCCATGTCCTACGGGAGTTACAATGAGCAGTTCTTC
>TRBV13|TRBJ2-1|.|.
CASSLKRHNEQFF
TGTGCCAGCAGCCTTAAGCGCCACAATGAGCAGTTCTTC